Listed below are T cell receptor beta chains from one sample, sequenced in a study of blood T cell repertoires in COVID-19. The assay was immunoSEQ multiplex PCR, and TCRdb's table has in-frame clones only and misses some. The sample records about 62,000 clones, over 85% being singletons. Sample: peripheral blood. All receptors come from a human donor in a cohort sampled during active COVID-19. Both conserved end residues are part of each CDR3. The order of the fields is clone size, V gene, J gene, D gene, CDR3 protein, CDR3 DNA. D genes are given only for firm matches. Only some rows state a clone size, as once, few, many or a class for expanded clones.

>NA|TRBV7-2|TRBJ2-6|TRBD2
CASSSRGGRSSGANVLTF
TGTGCCAGCAGCTCCCGCGGGGGGCGCAGCTCTGGGGCCAACGTCCTGACTTTC
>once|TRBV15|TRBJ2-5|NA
CAAGESETQYF
TGTGCAGCCGGGGAGTCGGAGACCCAGTACTTC
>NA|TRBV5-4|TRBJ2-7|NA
CASSEKKDLPQYF
TGTGCCAGCAGCGAGAAAAAGGACTTGCCGCAGTACTTC
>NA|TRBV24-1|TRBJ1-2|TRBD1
CATSDPPQRQGHGYTF
TGTGCCACCAGTGATCCACCCCAGAGACAGGGGCATGGCTACACCTTC
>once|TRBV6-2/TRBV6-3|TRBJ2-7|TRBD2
CASSRLASYEQYF
TGTGCCAGCAGTCGACTAGCGTCCTACGAGCAGTACTTC
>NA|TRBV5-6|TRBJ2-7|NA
CASSTPLAGLIQVPYEQYF
TGTGCCAGCAGCACCCCCTTGGCAGGGCTTATTCAGGTCCCCTACGAGCAGTACTTC
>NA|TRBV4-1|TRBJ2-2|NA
CATQARGEDGELFF
TGCGCCACTCAGGCCCGGGGAGAAGACGGGGAGCTGTTTTTT
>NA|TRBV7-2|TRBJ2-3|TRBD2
CASSHATSGTRKTQYF
TGTGCCAGCAGCCACGCAACTAGCGGTACCCGTAAGACGCAGTATTTT
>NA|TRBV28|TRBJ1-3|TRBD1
CASSLMGQTGNTIYF
TGTGCCAGCAGTTTAATGGGACAGACTGGAAACACCATATATTTT
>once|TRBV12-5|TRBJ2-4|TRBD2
CASGLTPSGAPTSGRKAKNIQYF
TGTGCTAGTGGTTTGACCCCCTCCGGGGCCCCGACTAGCGGGAGGAAGGCCAAAAACATTCAGTACTTC
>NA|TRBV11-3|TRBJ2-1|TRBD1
CASSLGTGYNEQFF
TGTGCCAGCAGCTTAGGGACAGGTTACAATGAGCAGTTCTTC
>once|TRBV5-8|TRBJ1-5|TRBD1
CASSRLGTANQPQHF
TGTGCCAGCAGCCGGCTCGGGACAGCAAATCAGCCCCAGCATTTT
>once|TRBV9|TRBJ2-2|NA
CASSVSRQTTGELFF
TGTGCCAGCAGCGTATCGAGACAGACCACCGGGGAGCTGTTTTTT
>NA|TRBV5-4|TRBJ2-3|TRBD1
CASPGQGALTDTQYF
TGTGCCAGCCCCGGACAGGGGGCTCTCACAGATACGCAGTATTTT
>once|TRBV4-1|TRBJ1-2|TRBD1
CASSQDGQGQAYGYTF
TGCGCCAGCAGCCAAGATGGACAGGGTCAGGCCTATGGCTACACCTTC
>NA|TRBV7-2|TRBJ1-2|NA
CASSPSGGTYGYTF
TGTGCCAGCAGCCCAAGCGGGGGGACCTATGGCTACACCTTC